One and the same sample provided the 24 T cell receptor beta chains below, sequenced in a study of CD8 T cells in Susac syndrome. A quantity of about 0.5 to 1 ug RNA underwent reverse transcription using random hexamers. TCRdb passed the immunoSEQ multiplex PCR reads through MiXCR, listing each CDR3 protein once. The sample contains around 180,000 distinct CDR3 sequences, 90% to 95% of which appear only once. The specimen was CD4+ T cells from PBMCs. The receptors stem from a human donor with Susac syndrome.

This chain links TRBV20-1 with TRBJ2-5; a weak D match, TRBD1 (5 bases). Looked up from germline, CDR1 is DFQATT and CDR2 is SNEGSKA (reference sequence). V was clipped by 3 bases and J by 0 bases, with 8 bases between them. CDR3 length: 13 residues. The CDR3 region is CSASAGYQETQYF. DNA for the CDR3: TGCAGTGCTAGTGCAGGGTACCAAGAGACCCAGTACTTC.

The chain uses TRBV7-2 and TRBJ2-3, with D possibly TRBD1 on 5 matching bases. The CDR3 runs to 15 residues. V was shortened by 4 bases and J by 1 base, with 12 bases between the two germline ends. CDR1 SGHTA and CDR2 FQGNSA come from the germline V gene. This CDR3 is CASSSGDRRTDTQYF. The CDR3 DNA follows: TGTGCCAGCAGCTCAGGTGACAGACGCACAGATACGCAGTATTTT.

The V call is TRBV5-1, the J call TRBJ1-1; tentatively, D is TRBD1 (5 bases). The V gene lost 0 bases and the J gene lost 0 bases, with 9 bases spanning the gap. In germline, CDR1 is SGHRS, CDR2 YFSETQ. This CDR3 is 15 amino acids long. CDR3 DNA sequence: TGCGCCAGCAGCTTGGAAGACAGCCTGAACACTGAAGCTTTCTTT. Encoded protein: CASSLEDSLNTEAFF.

The rearrangement links TRBV12-3 or TRBV12-4 to TRBJ1-2; D uncertain. CDR3 length: 13 amino acids. Deletions cut 5 bases from V and 8 bases from J, with 15 bases between. Here the CDR3 DNA reads TGTGCCAGCAGTCCCTGGGAGGTGGGGGGCTACACCTTC. The encoded protein is CASSPWEVGGYTF.

The chain links TRBV10-3 to TRBJ1-3, with a possible D match to TRBD1 (6 bases). The V end lost 10 bases, the J end lost 0 bases, and 13 bases lay between the germline ends. Looked up from germline, CDR1 is ENHRY and CDR2 is SYGVKD. This CDR3 is built from 14 residues. The CDR3: CATNRALSGNTIYF. In nucleotides, the CDR3 is TGTGCCACCAACAGGGCCCTCTCTGGAAACACCATATATTTT.

This sequence joins TRBV25-1 and TRBJ2-2, with D possibly TRBD1 on 6 matching bases. V was shortened by 5 bases and J by 4 bases, with 20 bases between the two germline ends. The CDR3 is made up of 17 amino acids. Germline assignment: CDR1 MGHDK and CDR2 SYGVNS. Written as DNA, the CDR3 is TGTGCCAGCAGTTCACAGGGTATTAGAGGAGTCACCGGGGAGCTGTTTTTT. Its protein product is CASSSQGIRGVTGELFF.

The chain links TRBV7-2 to TRBJ1-6; 10 bases fit TRBD1. Germline loops: CDR1 SGHTA, CDR2 FQGNSA. V trimming: 5 bases; J trimming: 9 bases; junction bases outside the gene matches: 4. The CDR3 runs 14 residues. DNA of the CDR3: TGTGCCAGCAGCCCCCGGGACAGGGGTTCACCCCTCCACTTT. Its translation: CASSPRDRGSPLHF.

The CDR3 DNA reads TGTGCCAGCAGTTTAGCGGACAGGCCGGGATCCAAGTACTTC. It is translated as CASSLADRPGSKYF. The V and J genes are TRBV12-3 or TRBV12-4 and TRBJ2-7, with 7 bases lining up with TRBD1. This CDR3 has 14 amino acids. V lost 0 bases to trimming and J lost 11 bases; unmatched junction nucleotides: 10.

The chain recombines TRBV7-2 with TRBJ1-1; D is ambiguous. The CDR3 sequence is 11 residues long. V was shortened by 8 bases and J by 3 bases, with 7 bases between the two germline ends. CDR1 is SGHTA and CDR2 is FQGNSA in the germline V gene. In nucleotides, the CDR3 is TGTGCCAGCGCCTTGGACACTGAAGCTTTCTTT. Its translation is CASALDTEAFF. The full variable domain, completed using reference TRBV7-2 and TRBJ1-1, is GAGVSQSPSNKVTEKGKDVELRCDPISGHTALYWYRQSLGQGLEFLIYFQGNSAPDKSGLPSDRFSAERTGGSVSTLTIQRTQQEDSAVYLCASALDTEAFFGQGTRLTVV.

This rearrangement joins TRBV15 to TRBJ2-7; 8 bases are shared with TRBD2. Germline-derived CDR1 and CDR2 are LNHNV and YYDKDF (reference sequence). This CDR3 comprises 16 residues. With 3 bases clipped from V and 3 bases from J, the junction kept 10 bases outside the gene matches. The CDR3 DNA reads TGTGCCACCAGCAGTGGTGGACTAGCCGCCAACTACGAGCAGTACTTC. This translates into CATSSGGLAANYEQYF.

This chain links TRBV29-1 with TRBJ2-1, with 7 bases fitting TRBD2. The CDR3 is made up of 13 amino acids. Germline trimming cut 4 bases from V and 2 bases from J; bases unmatched to any gene: 2. Germline V gene lookup returns CDR1 SQVTM and CDR2 ANQGSEA. CDR3 sequence reads: CSVGGGTYNEQFF. The DNA of the CDR3 is TGCAGCGTTGGGGGGGGGACCTACAATGAGCAGTTCTTC.

The chain employs TRBV6-5 and TRBJ2-7; tentatively, D is TRBD2 (6 bases). Trimming pared 10 bases from V and 0 bases from J, leaving 16 bases between. Germline V gene data show CDR1 as MNHEY and CDR2 as SVGAGI. The CDR3 extends over 14 amino acids. The CDR3 protein is CATINSGDSYEQYF. The CDR3 DNA reads TGTGCCACCATAAATAGCGGCGACTCCTACGAGCAGTACTTC.

The chain couples TRBV29-1 to TRBJ1-1; perhaps TRBD1 as D (5 bases). CDR3 length: 11 residues. V gave up 5 bases and J gave up 5 bases, with 9 bases separating them. CDR1 SQVTM and CDR2 ANQGSEA come from the germline V gene. CDR3 sequence reads: CSVLRGTEAFF. In DNA, the CDR3 is TGCAGCGTTCTACGGGGGACTGAAGCTTTCTTT.

The V and J genes are TRBV12-5 and TRBJ2-3; D might be TRBD1 (6 bases). The CDR3 has 13 amino acids. The V gene lost 5 bases and the J gene lost 5 bases, with 11 bases spanning the gap. Germline V gene data show CDR1 as LGHNT and CDR2 as FRNRAP. This CDR3 reads CASGGQLIDTQYF. CDR3 sequence (DNA): TGTGCTAGTGGTGGACAGTTGATAGATACGCAGTATTTT.

V is TRBV12-3 or TRBV12-4 and J is TRBJ2-5; D tentatively reads TRBD1 or TRBD2 (5 bases each). Trimming left V 3 bases short and J 9 bases short, with 14 bases between. The CDR3 is 13 amino acids. CDR3 amino acids: CASSLASGRAQYF. The CDR3 coding sequence is TGTGCCAGCAGTTTGGCGTCAGGGCGGGCCCAGTACTTC.

V gene TRBV6-6 combines with J gene TRBJ1-1; D gene uncertain. V was clipped by 0 bases and J by 3 bases, with 11 bases between them. The CDR3 consists of 15 residues. Germline CDR1 reads MNHNY; CDR2 reads SVGAGI (reference sequence). Here the CDR3 DNA reads TGTGCCAGCAGTTACTCGGAGGGTTGGGACACTGAAGCTTTCTTT. This codes for CASSYSEGWDTEAFF.

The rearrangement links TRBV27 to TRBJ1-2; 8 bases map to TRBD1. Germline CDR1 reads MNHEY; CDR2 reads SMNVEV (reference sequence). The CDR3 sequence is 15 residues long. Unmatched junction bases numbered 5, after V lost 5 bases and J lost 0 bases. The CDR3 loop is CASSTHRGANYGYTF. The DNA for the CDR3 is TGTGCCAGCAGTACCCACAGGGGGGCTAACTATGGCTACACCTTC.

CDR3 bases: TGCAGTGCTACCCGACAGGGACTCCCTGAAGCTTTCTTT. It encodes CSATRQGLPEAFF. V and J are TRBV20-1 and TRBJ1-1, with TRBD1 identical over 7 bases. The V segment lost 4 bases and the J segment 6 bases; nucleotides outside the gene matches: 8. The CDR3 loop spans 13 amino acids. Germline values: CDR1 DFQATT, CDR2 SNEGSKA (reference sequence).

J is TRBJ2-7 and V is TRBV4-2; TRBD2 might be the D (5 bases). CDR3 length equals 11 residues. Deletions cut 0 bases from V and 13 bases from J, with 10 bases between. Looked up from germline, CDR1 is LGHNA and CDR2 is YNFKEQ. CDR3 bases: TGTGCCAGCAGCCAAGAACGGGGATTCTACTTC. Protein sequence: CASSQERGFYF.

The chain links TRBV30 to TRBJ2-7, with TRBD2 as a possible D gene (5 bases). V lost 4 bases and J lost 3, with 7 bases in between. The germline V gene has CDR1 GTSNPN and CDR2 SVGIG (reference sequence). The CDR3 is 11 residues long. The CDR3 sequence: CAWNGLYEQYF. The CDR3 DNA reads as TGTGCCTGGAACGGACTCTACGAGCAGTACTTC.

This chain uses TRBV12-3 or TRBV12-4 with TRBJ1-5; 10 bases are shared with TRBD1. V lost 5 bases to trimming and J lost 2 bases; unmatched junction nucleotides: 9. This CDR3 spans 17 amino acids. CDR3 sequence reads: CASSIDRGQRGNQPQHF. The DNA of the CDR3 is TGTGCCAGCAGTATCGACAGGGGGCAAAGAGGCAATCAGCCCCAGCATTTT.

V is TRBV5-8 and J is TRBJ1-5; D gene ambiguous. Germline V gene lookup returns CDR1 SGHTS and CDR2 YDEGEE. V gave up 1 base and J gave up 5 bases, with 13 bases separating them. The CDR3 loop spans 15 amino acids. CDR3 protein: CASSLLSRPDQPQHF. Here the CDR3 DNA reads TGTGCCAGCAGCTTGCTGTCGCGGCCCGATCAGCCCCAGCATTTT.

The rearrangement links TRBV20-1 to TRBJ2-2, with unresolved D. The CDR3 loop spans 14 amino acids. Germline-derived CDR1 and CDR2 are DFQATT and SNEGSKA (reference sequence). Trimming left V 0 bases short and J 1 base short, with 6 bases between. The CDR3 nucleotides read TGCAGTGCTAGAGATTCAAGGAACACCGGGGAGCTGTTTTTT. Amino acid sequence: CSARDSRNTGELFF.

The CDR3 here is CASSPTAGRATQYF. DNA for the CDR3: TGTGCCAGCAGCCCAACGGCAGGGCGGGCGACCCAGTACTTC. The gene calls are TRBV7-9 and TRBJ2-5; possibly TRBD1 or TRBD2 for D (5 bases each). V lost 5 bases, J lost 7 bases, and 17 bases lay in between. Germline assignment: CDR1 SEHNR and CDR2 FQNEAQ (reference sequence). The CDR3 is 14 amino acids.